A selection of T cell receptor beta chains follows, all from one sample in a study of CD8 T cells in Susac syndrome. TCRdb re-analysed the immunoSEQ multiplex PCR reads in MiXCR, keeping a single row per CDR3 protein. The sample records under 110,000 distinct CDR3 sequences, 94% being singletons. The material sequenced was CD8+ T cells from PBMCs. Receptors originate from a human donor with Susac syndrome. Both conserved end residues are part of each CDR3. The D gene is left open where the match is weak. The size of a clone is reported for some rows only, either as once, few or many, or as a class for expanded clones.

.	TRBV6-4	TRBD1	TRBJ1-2	TGTGCCAGCAGAGGACAGGACTCAAAGAACTATGGCTACACCTTC	CASRGQDSKNYGYTF
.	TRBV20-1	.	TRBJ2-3	TGCAGTGCTAGCGGGGGCTCCGGGGCAGATACGCAGTATTTT	CSASGGSGADTQYF
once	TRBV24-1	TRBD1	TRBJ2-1	TGTGCCACCCAGACGACAGGGGGCAGTGAGCAGTTCTTC	CATQTTGGSEQFF
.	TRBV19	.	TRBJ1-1	TGTGCCAGTAAGGGAGGGGTCTTCGACACTGAAGCTTTCTTT	CASKGGVFDTEAFF
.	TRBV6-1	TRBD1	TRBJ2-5	TGTGCCAGCAGTGAAGGGGGGCCTGGGACAGCACAAGAGACCCAGTACTTC	CASSEGGPGTAQETQYF
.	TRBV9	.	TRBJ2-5	TGTGCCAGCAGCGCCGGCCATAAAGAGACCCAGTACTTC	CASSAGHKETQYF
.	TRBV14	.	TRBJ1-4	TGTGCCAGCAGCCAAGTGGATGAAAAACTGTTTTTT	CASSQVDEKLFF
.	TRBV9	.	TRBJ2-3	TGTGCCAGCAGCGTAGGGGGACTGGGAAGGGATACGCAGTATTTT	CASSVGGLGRDTQYF
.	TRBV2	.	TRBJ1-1	TGTGCCAGCAAATTTGTTGGGTCCCATGAAGCTTTCTTT	CASKFVGSHEAFF
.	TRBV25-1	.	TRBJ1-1	TGTGCCAGCAGTTGGACACAGAACACTGAAGCTTTCTTT	CASSWTQNTEAFF
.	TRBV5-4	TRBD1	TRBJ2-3	TGTGCCAGCAGCTACGAAGGACAGGACACAGATACGCAGTATTTT	CASSYEGQDTDTQYF
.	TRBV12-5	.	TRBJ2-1	TGTGCTAGTGGTTCCCCCCCGGGCGGTGCCAATGAGCAGTTCTTC	CASGSPPGGANEQFF
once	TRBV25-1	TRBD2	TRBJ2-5	TGTGCCAGCAGTGTCTTCATAGATGGCGGGGGGCCTTCGGAGACCCAGTACTTC	CASSVFIDGGGPSETQYF
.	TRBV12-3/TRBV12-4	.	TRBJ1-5	TGTGCCAGCAGTTCCTATTGGGACGGCAATCAGCCCCAGCATTTT	CASSSYWDGNQPQHF
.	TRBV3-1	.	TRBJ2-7	TGTGCCAGCAGCCAAGGTACCGAGCAGTACTTC	CASSQGTEQYF
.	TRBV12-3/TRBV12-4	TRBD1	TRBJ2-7	TGTGCCAGCAGTTCAAGCGGGACAGGGCTTTACGAGCAGTACTTC	CASSSSGTGLYEQYF
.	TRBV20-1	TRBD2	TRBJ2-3	TGCAGTGCTAGAGATTCGGGAGCGGGGGCGTGGGATACGCAGTATTTT	CSARDSGAGAWDTQYF
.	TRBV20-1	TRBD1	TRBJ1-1	TGCAGTGCCGAAACCTGGGACAGCGGGATGAGTAGGACTGAAGCTTTCTTT	CSAETWDSGMSRTEAFF
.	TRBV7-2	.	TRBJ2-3	TGTGCCAGCAGCTTAAACCCAGGGCTAAGCACAGATACGCAGTATTTT	CASSLNPGLSTDTQYF
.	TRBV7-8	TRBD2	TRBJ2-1	TGTGCCAGCAGCTTAGGGGCTAGCGGGGGGGCCCCAGAAGTTTTC	CASSLGASGGAPEVF
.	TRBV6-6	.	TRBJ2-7	TGTGCCAGCAGTTACGAGGGACCGCCAAACTGGTACTTC	CASSYEGPPNWYF
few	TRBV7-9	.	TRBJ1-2	TGTGCCAGCAGCACGGGGGGCTATGGCTACACCTTC	CASSTGGYGYTF
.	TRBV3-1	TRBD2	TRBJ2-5	TGTGCCAGCAGCTTCCAGACTAGCGGTCAAGAGACCCAGTACTTC	CASSFQTSGQETQYF
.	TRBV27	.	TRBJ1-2	TGTGCCAGCAGTTTATTGGGGGGGGATAACTATGGCTACACCTTC	CASSLLGGDNYGYTF
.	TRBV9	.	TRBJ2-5	TGTGCCAGCAGCGCCGAAGGGACCGTCCTGTGGGAGACCCAGTACTTC	CASSAEGTVLWETQYF
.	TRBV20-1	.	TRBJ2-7	TGCAGTGCTTCTCCGCTGGGACGGCGGGTCGGCTACGAGCAGTACTTC	CSASPLGRRVGYEQYF
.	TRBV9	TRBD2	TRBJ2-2	TGTGCCAGCAGCGTTAGCGGGGGGGCCACCGGGGAGCTGTTTTTT	CASSVSGGATGELFF
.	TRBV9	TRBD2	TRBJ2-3	TGTGCCAGCAGCGTGCGGGGGGGCACAGATACGCAGTATTTT	CASSVRGGTDTQYF
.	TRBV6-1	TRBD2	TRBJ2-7	TGTGCCAGCAGTGAAGACCGACTAGCGGGGGGCACCTACGAGCAGTACTTC	CASSEDRLAGGTYEQYF
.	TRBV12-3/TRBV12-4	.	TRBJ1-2	TGTGCCAGCCGCTCACCCTCGGATGGCTACACCTTC	CASRSPSDGYTF
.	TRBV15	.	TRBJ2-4	TGTGCCACCAGCAGCCTCATCGGGGCCCAAGCCAAAAACATTCAGTACTTC	CATSSLIGAQAKNIQYF
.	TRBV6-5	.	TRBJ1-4	TGTGCCAGCAGTTACATGCGCCTTGAAAAACTGTTTTTT	CASSYMRLEKLFF
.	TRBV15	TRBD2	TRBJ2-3	TGTGCCACCAGCAGAACTAGCGGGGCTACGCAGTATTTT	CATSRTSGATQYF
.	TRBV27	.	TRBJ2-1	TGTGCCAGCAGTTTCGCAGGGGTCAATGAGCAGTTCTTC	CASSFAGVNEQFF
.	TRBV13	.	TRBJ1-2	TGTGCCAGCAGCTTAGGCCGACGGGGGAACGACTATGGCTACACCTTC	CASSLGRRGNDYGYTF
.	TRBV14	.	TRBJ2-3	TGTGCCAGCAGCCAAGTAGTAAGGCGAACCGCCGTTAGCACAGATACGCAGTATTTT	CASSQVVRRTAVSTDTQYF
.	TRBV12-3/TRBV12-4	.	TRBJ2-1	TGTGCCAGCAGTTTAGGTGGGACATCTAACAATGAGCAGTTCTTC	CASSLGGTSNNEQFF
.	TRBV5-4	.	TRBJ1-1	TGTGCCAGCCCCGCAGGGATGAACACTGAAGCTTTCTTT	CASPAGMNTEAFF
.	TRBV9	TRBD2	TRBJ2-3	TGTGCCAGCAGTCCCGGGGGGGCCGGCACAGATACGCAGTATTTT	CASSPGGAGTDTQYF
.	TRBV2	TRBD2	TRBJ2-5	TGTGCCAGCAGTGAAGGAGCGGGGAAAGAGACCCAGTACTTC	CASSEGAGKETQYF